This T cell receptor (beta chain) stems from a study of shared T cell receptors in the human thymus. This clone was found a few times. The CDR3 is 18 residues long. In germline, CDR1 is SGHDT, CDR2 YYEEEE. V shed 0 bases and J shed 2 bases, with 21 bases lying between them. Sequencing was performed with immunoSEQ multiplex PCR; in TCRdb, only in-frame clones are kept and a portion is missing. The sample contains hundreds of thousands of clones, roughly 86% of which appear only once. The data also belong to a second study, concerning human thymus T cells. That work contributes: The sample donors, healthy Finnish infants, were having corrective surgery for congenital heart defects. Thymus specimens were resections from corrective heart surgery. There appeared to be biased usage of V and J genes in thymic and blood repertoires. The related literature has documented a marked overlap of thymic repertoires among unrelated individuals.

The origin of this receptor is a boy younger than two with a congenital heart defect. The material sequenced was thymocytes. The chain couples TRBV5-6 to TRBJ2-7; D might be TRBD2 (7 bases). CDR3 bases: TGTGCCAGCAGCTTGGGTGGGGTGGGGGCTAGCGGAGCCTACGAGCAGTACTTC. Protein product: CASSLGGVGASGAYEQYF.